The present T cell receptor (beta chain) was sequenced within a study of blood T cell repertoires in COVID-19. Overall study context: Samples representing acute and convalescent COVID-19 were sourced from the United States, Italy and Spain. Sources were T cells, B-cell-depleted T cells, or PBMCs; the material itself was cDNA or gDNA.

This CDR3 is 15 amino acids long. Germline values: CDR1 LGHNT, CDR2 FRNRAP. The V gene lost 3 bases and the J gene lost 0 bases, with 9 bases spanning the gap. As handled by the study authors: From reference gene primer amplification, estimates of nucleated cell counts were derived. Sequenced by immunoSEQ multiplex PCR; TCRdb stores in-frame clones only, minus some. The DNA gave D and trimming, while V, J and clone size come from that table. This table holds about 200,000 clones, roughly 90% found once. The TCR sequence derives from a young man who had recovered from COVID-19. The J gene is TRBJ1-3, the V gene TRBV12-5; perhaps TRBD1 as D (6 bases). Sequencing was done on a sample of peripheral blood. The DNA of the CDR3 is TGTGCTAGTGGTTTTAGGGGGACCTCTGGAAACACCATATATTTT. It is translated as CASGFRGTSGNTIYF.